This paragraph reports one T cell receptor beta chain. Clones were sequenced by immunoSEQ multiplex PCR, and TCRdb holds only the in-frame ones, with some missing. The data contain about 410,000 clones, about 90% of them seen just once; the ten biggest clones take up about 0.6%. This record belongs to a study of blood T cell repertoires in COVID-19. The receptor comes from a man younger than 35 who had recovered from COVID-19. The material sequenced was PBMCs or T cells enriched from blood (not recorded which).

CDR3 region: CATSDPQRGHTEAFF. The DNA for the CDR3 is TGTGCCACCAGTGACCCCCAGCGGGGGCACACTGAAGCTTTCTTT. The chain has TRBV24-1 and TRBJ1-1; tentatively, D is TRBD1 (6 bases). V lost 4 bases and J lost 3, with 14 bases in between. Germline CDR1 and CDR2: KGHDR and SFDVKD. The CDR3 has 15 residues.